These 27 T cell receptor beta chains originate from one sample sequenced in a study of blood T cell repertoires in COVID-19 (dated by TCRdb to 2018 to 2020). Library preparation used the immunoSEQ multiplex PCR assay. The immuneACCESS repertoire file appears here via TCRdb, limited to in-frame rearrangements. These files lack a portion of the clones; in checked studies, under half of the deficit traces to unresolved V genes, and the cause of the others is not known. For this sample the table gives more than 300,000 clones, of which over 80% were detected only once. The top ten clonotypes cover under 6.5% of the sample. Sequenced material: peripheral blood. The receptors originated from a woman in her forties or fifties with COVID-19, enrolled during active disease.

DNA for the CDR3: TGTGCCAGCAGGGGACTAGCGGCCCCGGAGCAGTTCTTC. It specifies CASRGLAAPEQFF. The V and J genes are TRBV7-2 and TRBJ2-1, with 11 bases that match TRBD2. This CDR3 has 13 residues. J gave up 10 bases and V 6 bases, and 5 bases lay outside the gene matches. Germline V gene sequence: CDR1 SGHTA, CDR2 FQGNSA.

This clone has just one count. The chain's CDR3 is CASRQDNEQFF. The CDR3 DNA follows: TGTGCCAGCAGGCAGGACAATGAGCAGTTCTTC. The rearrangement joins TRBV6-5 to TRBJ2-1; D gene ambiguous. Germline CDR1 MNHEY, CDR2 SVGAGI. V was shortened by 6 bases and J by 5 bases, with 5 bases between the two germline ends. This CDR3 is built from 11 residues.

The CDR3 sequence is CASSRTGPGGYGYTF. The CDR3 region has the DNA TGTGCCAGCAGCCGCACAGGGCCGGGTGGCTATGGCTACACCTTC. The V gene is TRBV7-3, the J gene TRBJ1-2, with a possible D match to TRBD1 (6 bases). The CDR3 extends over 15 amino acids. CDR1 is SGHTA and CDR2 is FQGTGA in the germline V gene. Trimming pared 5 bases from V and 4 bases from J, leaving 17 bases between.

The V gene is TRBV5-4, the J gene TRBJ2-3; 7 bases match TRBD2. Germline values: CDR1 SGHNT, CDR2 YYREEE (reference sequence). The length of the CDR3 is 14 residues. V dropped 0 bases and J dropped 6; count of bases not matched to a gene: 4. In DNA form, the CDR3 reads TGTGCCAGCAGCTTGGGACTAGCTGCCGATACGCAGTATTTT. This sequence encodes CASSLGLAADTQYF.

This clone has a single count. The chain's CDR3 is CASRIAGTEDNEQFF. CDR3 coding DNA: TGTGCCAGCAGAATCGCCGGGACAGAGGACAATGAGCAGTTCTTC. The rearrangement uses TRBV28 and TRBJ2-1, with 7 nucleotides matching TRBD1. This CDR3 has 15 residues. V was pared by 6 bases and J by 5 bases, with 10 bases of the junction left unmatched. Germline CDR1 is MDHEN and CDR2 is SYDVKM.

The chain joins TRBV5-1 to TRBJ2-5; D gene ambiguous. The CDR3 is 13 amino acids. V lost 4 bases and J lost 5, with 12 bases in between. Germline loops: CDR1 SGHRS, CDR2 YFSETQ. Written as DNA, the CDR3 is TGCGCCAGCAGCCCCATATACGGGGAGACCCAGTACTTC. Translating it yields CASSPIYGETQYF.

The chain couples TRBV5-1 to TRBJ1-4; D is undetermined. The ends were cut back, 3 bases at V and 0 bases at J, with 12 bases in the middle. CDR1 and CDR2 from the germline V gene are SGHRS and YFSETQ. CDR3 length: 16 residues. CDR3 sequence reads: CASSSRPTATNEKLFF. The CDR3 coding sequence is TGCGCCAGCAGCTCCCGACCGACTGCAACTAATGAAAAACTGTTTTTT.

The chain has TRBV29-1 and TRBJ2-1; D perhaps matches TRBD2 (5 bases). CDR3 length equals 19 residues. V dropped 4 bases and J dropped 3 bases, with 28 bases sitting between them. Germline V gene data show CDR1 as SQVTM and CDR2 as ANQGSEA. This CDR3 reads CSVAPRMYGSGVRYNEQFF. CDR3 in DNA: TGCAGCGTTGCTCCCCGAATGTATGGGAGTGGGGTACGCTACAATGAGCAGTTCTTC.

The chain recombines TRBV5-5 with TRBJ1-2; D unresolved. The CDR3 consists of 14 residues. Trimming removed 2 bases from V and 0 bases from J, with 8 bases in between. Germline V lookup: CDR1 SGHKS, CDR2 YYEKEE (reference sequence). CDR3: CASSFIVANYGYTF. The CDR3 nucleotides are TGTGCCAGCAGCTTCATAGTTGCTAACTATGGCTACACCTTC.

The chain is built from TRBV7-9 and TRBJ2-6; 7 nucleotides align to TRBD1. Germline-derived CDR1 and CDR2 are SEHNR and FQNEAQ (reference sequence). The CDR3 sequence is 17 residues long. V trimming: 3 bases; J trimming: 0 bases; junction bases outside the gene matches: 5. This CDR3 is CASSFTGDSSGANVLTF. Written as DNA, the CDR3 is TGTGCCAGCAGCTTTACAGGGGATAGCTCTGGGGCCAACGTCCTGACTTTC.

The chain links TRBV5-1 to TRBJ2-1, with 8 positions matching TRBD2. V lost 1 base, J lost 9 bases, and 9 bases stayed unmatched. This CDR3 has 15 amino acids. Germline V CDR1 and CDR2: SGHRS, YFSETQ. CDR3 amino acids: CASSLIGLATAEQFF. CDR3 bases: TGCGCCAGCAGCTTGATCGGACTAGCTACAGCTGAGCAGTTCTTC.

This chain links TRBV27 with TRBJ1-2; D is unresolved. Germline values: CDR1 MNHEY, CDR2 SMNVEV (reference sequence). There are 15 residues in the CDR3. V was clipped by 0 bases and J by 8 bases, with 16 bases between them. CDR3 in amino acids: CASSLSSAKGGGYTF. CDR3 coding DNA: TGTGCCAGCAGTTTATCTTCCGCTAAGGGAGGAGGCTACACCTTC.

The CDR3 loop reads CASSQTYTDTQYF. The CDR3 DNA reads TGTGCCAGCAGCCAGACTTACACAGATACGCAGTATTTT. The chain links TRBV7-2 to TRBJ2-3, with no clear D. The CDR3 is 13 amino acids. Germline CDR1 SGHTA, CDR2 FQGNSA. Trimming shortened V by 5 bases and J by 2 bases, and 8 bases separated the two germline ends.

The chain joins TRBV27 to TRBJ2-7; no definite D call. CDR1 MNHEY and CDR2 SMNVEV come from the germline V gene (reference sequence). The V end was cut by 2 bases, the J end by 4 bases, with 21 bases between. The CDR3 is 17 amino acids. Written as DNA, the CDR3 is TGTGCCAGCAGTTTAAAGGCCAACCCTCAAACCGGGTACGAGCAGTACTTC. It is translated as CASSLKANPQTGYEQYF.

V gene TRBV12-5 combines with J gene TRBJ2-3; D possibly corresponds to TRBD1 (6 bases). Germline V gene data show CDR1 as LGHNT and CDR2 as FRNRAP. This CDR3 region has 14 residues. Deletions cut 6 bases from V and 2 bases from J, with 12 bases between. The CDR3 DNA is TGTGCTAGTGGCTTTCGGACAGTCACAGATACGCAGTATTTT. It is translated as CASGFRTVTDTQYF.

This chain links TRBV27 with TRBJ2-4; possible D gene TRBD1, 5 bases. Germline V lookup: CDR1 MNHEY, CDR2 SMNVEV (reference sequence). This CDR3 has 16 residues. The V end lost 1 base, the J end lost 1 base, and 11 bases lay between the germline ends. CDR3 sequence (DNA): TGTGCCAGCAGTTTATATGATCCAGGGGCCAAAAACATTCAGTACTTC. Protein: CASSLYDPGAKNIQYF.

CDR3 in DNA: TGTGCCAGCAGGGTTCGCAGCACAGATACGCAGTATTTT. This gives the protein CASRVRSTDTQYF. V is TRBV19 and J is TRBJ2-3; D may be TRBD1 (5 bases). This CDR3 has 13 residues. The germline gives CDR1 LNHDA, CDR2 SQIVND (reference sequence). Between the trimmed V and J ends, which lost 9 bases and 0 bases, there was a span of 10 bases.

For this clone: Within the sample, other DNA sequences also encode this same CDR3. The chain recombines TRBV4-3 with TRBJ2-3, with a weak D call TRBD2 (6 bases). The germline V and J ends were trimmed by 0 bases and 5 bases, with 12 bases remaining between them. The CDR3 is 15 residues long. CDR1 is LGHNA, CDR2 YSLEER, per germline. The CDR3 region is CASSQDWAGGDTQYF. For the CDR3, the DNA is TGCGCCAGCAGCCAAGATTGGGCCGGGGGAGATACGCAGTATTTT.

The chain recombines TRBV29-1 with TRBJ1-1; D not certain. Trimming cost V 7 bases and J 0 bases, with 12 bases left between them. The CDR3 totals 13 residues. Germline lookup yields CDR1 SQVTM and CDR2 ANQGSEA. This chain's CDR3 is CSAQKTMNTEAFF. The DNA for the CDR3 is TGCAGCGCCCAGAAAACAATGAACACTGAAGCTTTCTTT.

The chain couples TRBV2 to TRBJ1-2, with 7 positions matching TRBD1. CDR1 SNHLY and CDR2 FYNNEI come from the germline V gene. Trimming removed 10 bases from V and 2 bases from J; junction bases left unmatched: 10. The CDR3 runs to 14 residues. The DNA for the CDR3 is TGTGCCAACCTGATGGGGACAGAAAACTATGGCTACACCTTC. As protein: CANLMGTENYGYTF. The variable domain in full, completed from reference TRBV2 and TRBJ1-2, reads EPEVTQTPSHQVTQMGQEVILRCVPISNHLYFYWYRQILGQKVEFLVSFYNNEISEKSEIFDDQFSVERPDGSNFTLKIRSTKLEDSAMYFCANLMGTENYGYTFGSGTRLTVV.

The chain is built from TRBV18 and TRBJ2-3; 10 positions agree with TRBD1. V lost 5 bases to trimming and J lost 4 bases; unmatched junction nucleotides: 9. The CDR3 extends over 16 amino acids. Germline CDR1 is KGHSH and CDR2 is LQKENI. The CDR3 bases are TGTGCCAGCTCAGCGACAGGGGGCGCGGGCGCAGATACGCAGTATTTT. Its translation: CASSATGGAGADTQYF.

V gene TRBV5-1 combines with J gene TRBJ2-2; possible D gene TRBD2, 6 bases. This CDR3 region has 15 residues. The germline V gene has CDR1 SGHRS and CDR2 YFSETQ. V was cut by 2 bases and J by 0 bases, with 8 bases left in between. The CDR3 nucleotides are TGCGCCAGCAGCTTTGCGGGAACGAACACCGGGGAGCTGTTTTTT. The encoded protein is CASSFAGTNTGELFF.

V is TRBV10-3 and J is TRBJ1-1, with D uncertain. CDR3 length: 13 residues. V lost 6 bases, J lost 1 base, and 9 bases lay in between. In germline, CDR1 is ENHRY, CDR2 SYGVKD. DNA of the CDR3: TGTGCCATCAGCCAGGTAGAGAACACTGAAGCTTTCTTT. It is translated as CAISQVENTEAFF.

This clone has only a few counts. The V and J genes are TRBV18 and TRBJ1-6; TRBD1 matches 10 bases. This CDR3 contains 15 residues. The germline gives CDR1 KGHSH, CDR2 LQKENI. J lost 7 bases, V lost 2 bases, and 2 bases had no gene match. CDR3 DNA sequence: TGTGCCAGCTCACCAGGGACAGGGGAAAATTCACCCCTCCACTTT. Protein sequence: CASSPGTGENSPLHF.

The CDR3 nucleotides are TGTGCCAGCAGCTTAGGCCCGGCCAGGGGGAATCAGCCCCAGCATTTT. Residues: CASSLGPARGNQPQHF. The rearrangement joins TRBV7-8 to TRBJ1-5; 7 nucleotides align to TRBD1. The V and J ends lost 1 base and 4 bases, in that order; junction bases with no gene match: 7. Germline values: CDR1 SGHVS, CDR2 FQNEAQ. This CDR3 comprises 16 residues.

The chain links TRBV3-1 (or the pseudogene TRBV3-2) to TRBJ1-2, with D possibly being TRBD1 (6 bases). The ends were cut back, 3 bases at V and 4 bases at J, with 15 bases in the middle. This CDR3 is built from 15 residues. Germline assignment: CDR1 LGHDT and CDR2 YNNKEL (reference sequence). The CDR3 nucleotides read TGTGCCAGCAGCCAGCCCGCGGGGGGGCCCTATGGCTACACCTTC. This gives the protein CASSQPAGGPYGYTF.

The chain has TRBV24-1 and TRBJ2-3, with 13 positions matching TRBD2. The CDR3 has 17 amino acids. Germline-derived CDR1 and CDR2 are KGHDR and SFDVKD. V was clipped by 2 bases and J by 3 bases; unmatched bases: 4. In nucleotides, the CDR3 is TGTGCCACCAGTGATTCGGGACTAGCGGGAAAAACAGATACGCAGTATTTT. Its translation is CATSDSGLAGKTDTQYF.